Presented here are 9 T cell receptor beta chains from one specimen sequenced in a study of blood T cell repertoires in COVID-19 (TCRdb year 2020). The library was obtained by the immunoSEQ multiplex PCR assay. Imported from immuneACCESS, the table was reduced by TCRdb to in-frame sequences with V and J called. These copies leave out some clones; in studies compared against another copy, an unresolved V gene accounts for under half, and the cause of the remainder is not known. For this sample there are about 220,000 clones; roughly four fifths appear just once. The top ten hold about 1.3% of the sample. The sample comprised PBMCs or T cells enriched from blood (not recorded which). These receptors all stem from a woman aged 40 to 55 with acute COVID-19.

This chain connects TRBV15 to TRBJ1-4, with D perhaps TRBD1 (5 bases). The V and J ends lost 3 bases and 8 bases respectively, with 10 bases between them. CDR3 size: 13 residues. The germline gives CDR1 LNHNV, CDR2 YYDKDF (reference sequence). Here the CDR3 DNA reads TGTGCCACCAGCAGGGCGGGGGAGGAAAAACTGTTTTTT. Translation: CATSRAGEEKLFF.

CDR3 nucleotide sequence: TGTGCCAGCAGTTACTCACAGGGGTTGGAGCAGTACTTC. Residues: CASSYSQGLEQYF. The gene calls are TRBV6-5 and TRBJ2-7; 7 nucleotides agree with TRBD1. This CDR3 region has 13 residues. CDR1 and CDR2 from the germline V gene are MNHEY and SVGAGI. V gave up 0 bases and J gave up 7 bases; unmatched junction bases: 3.

The chain links TRBV18 to TRBJ2-2; 7 bases are a match to TRBD1. The length of the CDR3 is 16 residues. Germline V gives CDR1 KGHSH, CDR2 LQKENI. V trimming: 5 bases; J trimming: 3 bases; junction bases outside the gene matches: 9. CDR3 bases: TGTGCCAGCTCAAGGCGTACAGGGGCAGACACCGGGGAGCTGTTTTTT. Amino acid sequence: CASSRRTGADTGELFF.

The rearrangement uses TRBV5-1 and TRBJ1-4; weak D call: TRBD1 (5 bases). The CDR3 extends over 15 amino acids. Germline CDR1 is SGHRS and CDR2 is YFSETQ. Between the trimmed V and J ends, which lost 3 bases and 11 bases, there was a span of 20 bases. The chain's CDR3 is CASSSTGAVEGKLFF. The CDR3, as DNA: TGCGCCAGCAGCTCGACCGGGGCCGTGGAGGGGAAACTGTTTTTT.

The CDR3 sequence is CASSLDGRGYNEQFF. The CDR3 bases are TGCGCCAGCAGCTTGGACGGGAGGGGGTACAATGAGCAGTTCTTC. The rearrangement uses TRBV5-1 and TRBJ2-1; 8 bases match TRBD2. This CDR3 region has 15 residues. Germline-derived CDR1 and CDR2 are SGHRS and YFSETQ. Trimming took 0 bases from V and 4 from J; bases not matched to a gene: 3. Together with reference TRBV5-1 and TRBJ2-1, the CDR3 gives the full variable domain: KAGVTQTPRYLIKTRGQQVTLSCSPISGHRSVSWYQQTPGQGLQFLFEYFSETQRNKGNFPGRFSGRQFSNSRSEMNVSTLELGDSALYLCASSLDGRGYNEQFFGPGTRLTVL.

This clone appeared a single time. The chain uses TRBV18 and TRBJ1-2; tentative D call: TRBD1 (6 bases). The length of the CDR3 is 16 residues. The germline V gene encodes CDR1 KGHSH and CDR2 LQKENI. V dropped 3 bases and J dropped 6 bases, with 20 bases sitting between them. The CDR3 spells CASSPEWTVQNNGYTF. The DNA of the CDR3 is TGTGCCAGCTCACCTGAGTGGACAGTACAGAACAATGGCTACACCTTC.

This clone was counted a single time. V and J are TRBV21-1 and TRBJ1-1. TRBV21-1 is recorded as a pseudogene. The CDR3 has 13 residues. The CDR3 protein is CASSPAGNTEAFF. In DNA form, the CDR3 reads TGTGCCAGCAGCCCTGCCGGGAACACTGAAGCTTTCTTT.

This clone is a singleton in its sample. The genes are TRBV2 and TRBJ2-1; 7 bases agree with TRBD2. With 6 bases clipped from V and 0 bases from J, the junction kept 2 bases outside the gene matches. The CDR3 totals 14 residues. Germline CDR1 SNHLY, CDR2 FYNNEI. The chain's CDR3 is CASRKRGSYNEQFF. The CDR3 bases are TGTGCCAGCAGAAAGCGGGGCTCCTACAATGAGCAGTTCTTC.

This sequence joins TRBV12-3 or TRBV12-4 and TRBJ1-2; 8 nucleotides match TRBD1. Germline trimming cut 6 bases from V and 4 bases from J; bases unmatched to any gene: 4. The CDR3 covers 13 residues. CDR3 protein: CASSGGQVYGYTF. Written as DNA, the CDR3 is TGTGCCAGCAGCGGGGGACAGGTCTATGGCTACACCTTC.